Listed here are 26 T cell receptor beta chains from one sample, sequenced in a study of T cell changes during pregnancy in multiple sclerosis. The assay was immunoSEQ multiplex PCR, and TCRdb's table has in-frame clones only and misses some. Here the sample spans around 83,000 clones, 85% to 95% being singletons. This material consisted of CD4+ T cells from peripheral blood mononuclear cells, taken in the second trimester of pregnancy. These receptors were collected from a female donor with multiple sclerosis, enrolled in a pregnancy study.

The rearrangement uses TRBV5-1 and TRBJ1-6; no reliable D call. Germline V gene lookup returns CDR1 SGHRS and CDR2 YFSETQ. The V end lost 0 bases, the J end lost 0 bases, and 4 bases lay between the germline ends. The CDR3 has 15 residues. DNA of the CDR3: TGCGCCAGCAGCTTGGGGCTCTCCTATAATTCACCCCTCCACTTT. It yields the protein CASSLGLSYNSPLHF. Full variable domain (rest looked up from reference TRBV5-1 and TRBJ1-6): KAGVTQTPRYLIKTRGQQVTLSCSPISGHRSVSWYQQTPGQGLQFLFEYFSETQRNKGNFPGRFSGRQFSNSRSEMNVSTLELGDSALYLCASSLGLSYNSPLHFGNGTRLTVT.

The V and J genes are TRBV6-1 and TRBJ1-2, with D possibly TRBD1 on 5 matching bases. The V gene's germline CDR1 is MNHNS and CDR2 SASEGT. The CDR3 sequence is 16 residues long. The V end was cut by 1 base, the J end by 0 bases, with 12 bases between. As DNA, the CDR3 is TGTGCCAGCAGTGAAGGGTGGACACCTTCTAACTATGGCTACACCTTC. Amino acid sequence: CASSEGWTPSNYGYTF.

The genes are TRBV19 and TRBJ2-7; 7 bases agree with TRBD1. V dropped 8 bases and J dropped 4; count of bases not matched to a gene: 8. This CDR3 contains 13 residues. Germline lookup yields CDR1 LNHDA and CDR2 SQIVND (reference sequence). The CDR3 nucleotides are TGTGCCAGTCGCCGGACAGGTCAATACGAGCAGTACTTC. This sequence encodes CASRRTGQYEQYF.

The chain links TRBV6-1 to TRBJ1-2; tentative D call: TRBD1 (5 bases). V was clipped by 3 bases and J by 4 bases, with 15 bases between them. Germline V gene lookup returns CDR1 MNHNS and CDR2 SASEGT. The CDR3 loop spans 15 amino acids. In nucleotides, the CDR3 is TGTGCCAGCAGTGATAAAGGACAATCGGTCTATGGCTACACCTTC. This encodes CASSDKGQSVYGYTF.

The DNA of the CDR3 is TGTGCCAGCAGCTTGGCCACTAGCTCTCACTCCTACGAGCAGTACTTC. It codes for CASSLATSSHSYEQYF. The chain has TRBV5-5 and TRBJ2-7; a weak D match, TRBD2 (6 bases). This CDR3 contains 16 residues. Trimming removed 0 bases at V and 0 bases at J, with 13 bases between. The germline V gene has CDR1 SGHKS and CDR2 YYEKEE (reference sequence).

The chain employs TRBV5-8 and TRBJ1-5, with no clear D. CDR3 length equals 12 residues. V was shortened by 4 bases and J by 9 bases, with 11 bases between the two germline ends. The germline CDR1 and CDR2 sequences are SGHTS and YDEGEE. The chain's CDR3 is CASSPLARPQHF. CDR3 sequence (DNA): TGTGCCAGCAGCCCCCTTGCCAGGCCCCAGCATTTT.

The gene calls are TRBV9 and TRBJ2-1; D is unresolved. Germline V gene lookup returns CDR1 SGDLS and CDR2 YYNGEE. Trimming took off 0 bases at V and 0 bases at J, with 10 bases between the two ends. The CDR3 covers 16 residues. CDR3 amino acids: CASSVGQRPSYNEQFF. The CDR3 coding sequence is TGTGCCAGCAGCGTAGGGCAGCGCCCCTCCTACAATGAGCAGTTCTTC.

The chain has TRBV2 and TRBJ1-5; TRBD1 is a possible D gene (6 bases). V lost 6 bases and J 2 bases, leaving 11 bases between the germline ends. Germline-derived CDR1 and CDR2 are SNHLY and FYNNEI. This CDR3 region has 14 residues. CDR3 sequence: CASRQGQGNQPQHF. CDR3 nucleotide sequence: TGTGCCAGCAGACAGGGTCAAGGCAATCAGCCCCAGCATTTT.

The J gene is TRBJ2-3, the V gene TRBV6-6; D possibly corresponds to TRBD1 (5 bases). V was pared by 6 bases and J by 4 bases, with 17 bases between. Per germline, CDR1 MNHNY and CDR2 SVGAGI (reference sequence). The CDR3 sequence is 15 residues long. The CDR3 here is CASRIRQGRADTQYF. CDR3 in DNA: TGTGCCAGCAGGATCCGTCAGGGAAGGGCAGATACGCAGTATTTT.

This sequence joins TRBV13 and TRBJ1-3; D gene unclear. Trimming removed 0 bases at V and 1 base at J, with 10 bases between. CDR3 length equals 16 residues. CDR1 is PRHDT, CDR2 FYEKMQ, per germline (reference sequence). CDR3: CASSLGRVGSGNTIYF. The CDR3 region has the DNA TGTGCCAGCAGCTTAGGCCGGGTCGGGTCTGGAAACACCATATATTTT. The variable domain in full, completed from reference TRBV13 and TRBJ1-3, reads AAGVIQSPRHLIKEKRETATLKCYPIPRHDTVYWYQQGPGQDPQFLISFYEKMQSDKGSIPDRFSAQQFSDYHSELNMSSLELGDSALYFCASSLGRVGSGNTIYFGEGSWLTVV.

This rearrangement joins TRBV27 to TRBJ1-5; a weak D match, TRBD1 (5 bases). The germline gives CDR1 MNHEY, CDR2 SMNVEV (reference sequence). The CDR3 has 14 amino acids. The V end was cut by 0 bases, the J end by 3 bases, with 6 bases between. In DNA form, the CDR3 reads TGTGCCAGCAGTTTATCACAGGACAATCAGCCCCAGCATTTT. It yields the protein CASSLSQDNQPQHF.

This clone was counted a few times. The rearrangement links TRBV18 to TRBJ2-7, with 8 bases aligning to TRBD2. The CDR3 length is 14 residues. Germline lookup yields CDR1 KGHSH and CDR2 LQKENI. The V segment lost 2 bases and the J segment 2 bases; nucleotides outside the gene matches: 2. The CDR3 here is CASSPRGLAYEQYF. In nucleotides, the CDR3 is TGTGCCAGCTCACCAAGGGGACTAGCCTACGAGCAGTACTTC.

CDR3 nucleotide sequence: TGCGCCAGCAGCTTTAGCGGGAGTGGCAGGAAGGACAATGAGCAGTTCTTC. Protein: CASSFSGSGRKDNEQFF. V and J are TRBV5-1 and TRBJ2-1; 9 nucleotides align to TRBD2. Germline CDR1 SGHRS, CDR2 YFSETQ. This CDR3 comprises 17 residues. With 2 bases clipped from V and 5 bases from J, the junction kept 11 bases outside the gene matches.

The CDR3 here is CSVAPSGRGGEQFF. The CDR3, as DNA: TGCAGCGTTGCTCCTAGCGGGAGGGGCGGTGAGCAGTTCTTC. The chain carries TRBV29-1 and TRBJ2-1; the match to TRBD2 covers 12 bases. With V trimmed by 4 bases and J by 9 bases, 7 bases remained unmatched. The germline CDR1 and CDR2 sequences are SQVTM and ANQGSEA. There are 14 residues in the CDR3.

The chain couples TRBV9 to TRBJ2-7, with a possible D match to TRBD2 (5 bases). Trimming stripped 0 bases from V and 7 bases from J, with 14 bases between. Germline V CDR1 and CDR2: SGDLS, YYNGEE. There are 14 residues in the CDR3. In DNA form, the CDR3 reads TGTGCCAGCAGCGTAGCTCCGGGAACGAAGGAGCAGTACTTC. Translated, it gives CASSVAPGTKEQYF.

This clone was seen just once. V usage is TRBV9 and J usage is TRBJ2-1; D is undetermined. The CDR3 covers 17 residues. Trimming shortened V by 3 bases and J by 3 bases, and 19 bases separated the two germline ends. Germline V gene data show CDR1 as SGDLS and CDR2 as YYNGEE. The DNA of the CDR3 is TGTGCCAGCAGCGCCCGTGCGGTAGCCCCCGACTACAATGAGCAGTTCTTC. Amino acid sequence: CASSARAVAPDYNEQFF.

The chain links TRBV28 to TRBJ1-6, with TRBD1 identical over 8 bases. The CDR3 has 18 residues. CDR1 is MDHEN, CDR2 SYDVKM, per germline. V shed 3 bases, J shed 7 bases, and the junction held 14 bases outside the gene matches. CDR3 region: CASSLLVGSDRENSPLHF. The CDR3 coding sequence is TGTGCCAGCAGTTTGCTCGTGGGTTCGGACAGGGAAAATTCACCCCTCCACTTT.

The rearrangement joins TRBV5-1 to TRBJ2-5; TRBD1 matches at 7 bases. Trimming cost V 4 bases and J 5 bases; bases outside gene matches: 5. Germline V gene data show CDR1 as SGHRS and CDR2 as YFSETQ. The CDR3 is made up of 13 amino acids. CDR3 sequence: CASSRDSLETQYF. CDR3 DNA: TGCGCCAGCAGCAGGGACAGTTTGGAGACCCAGTACTTC.

The chain has TRBV6-5 and TRBJ2-3; D gene uncertain. The V and J ends lost 6 bases and 0 bases respectively, with 13 bases between them. This CDR3 comprises 15 residues. Per germline, CDR1 MNHEY and CDR2 SVGAGI. Here the CDR3 DNA reads TGTGCCAGCAGATACCGGGTTACGAGCACAGATACGCAGTATTTT. This sequence encodes CASRYRVTSTDTQYF.

V gene TRBV5-1 combines with J gene TRBJ2-2; D remains ambiguous. V was clipped by 0 bases and J by 6 bases, with 12 bases between them. The CDR3 is 15 amino acids. Per the germline V gene, CDR1 is SGHRS and CDR2 is YFSETQ. CDR3 protein: CASSLALMGSGELFF. CDR3 in DNA: TGCGCCAGCAGCTTGGCCCTAATGGGCTCCGGGGAGCTGTTTTTT.

J is TRBJ1-1 and V is TRBV6-6; D might be TRBD1 (5 bases). CDR1 and CDR2 (germline): MNHNY, SVGAGI (reference sequence). CDR3 length: 14 residues. Trimming shortened V by 2 bases and J by 1 base, and 8 bases separated the two germline ends. The CDR3 here is CASSYGGGNTEAFF. As DNA, the CDR3 is TGTGCCAGCAGTTACGGGGGAGGGAACACTGAAGCTTTCTTT.

This chain joins TRBV5-5 and TRBJ2-7, with 8 bases matching TRBD1. The germline CDR1 and CDR2 sequences are SGHKS and YYEKEE (reference sequence). This CDR3 comprises 14 residues. Trimming cost V 1 base and J 6 bases; bases outside gene matches: 6. CDR3 coding DNA: TGTGCCAGCAGCTTGTGGACAGGGAGTCGCGAGCAGTACTTC. It yields the protein CASSLWTGSREQYF.

The rearrangement joins TRBV5-8 to TRBJ1-1; D call uncertain. Germline V gene data show CDR1 as SGHTS and CDR2 as YDEGEE. V lost 1 base, J lost 3 bases, and 7 bases lay in between. This CDR3 is 13 amino acids long. Written as DNA, the CDR3 is TGTGCCAGCAGCTTGAGGCGGGACACTGAAGCTTTCTTT. Translated, it gives CASSLRRDTEAFF.

J is TRBJ1-5 and V is TRBV7-8, with TRBD1 matching 7 bases. There are 14 residues in the CDR3. Germline CDR1 SGHVS, CDR2 FQNEAQ. J was trimmed by 3 bases and V by 4 bases; bases with no gene match: 3. CDR3: CASSYGTVNQPQHF. CDR3 coding DNA: TGTGCCAGCAGCTACGGGACAGTCAATCAGCCCCAGCATTTT.

This chain connects TRBV2 to TRBJ1-2; 10 bases line up with TRBD1. The CDR3 sequence is 19 residues long. V dropped 3 bases and J dropped 8; count of bases not matched to a gene: 21. CDR1 and CDR2 from the germline V gene are SNHLY and FYNNEI. This chain's CDR3 is CASSEKSGTGAPIERGYTF. CDR3 in DNA: TGTGCCAGCAGTGAGAAGTCTGGGACAGGGGCCCCAATCGAGAGGGGCTACACCTTC.

The chain combines TRBV27 with TRBJ2-7; no definite D call. Trimming left V 5 bases short and J 0 bases short, with 20 bases between. Germline CDR1 and CDR2: MNHEY and SMNVEV (reference sequence). The CDR3 contains 17 residues. This chain's CDR3 is CASSVNNALQSSYEQYF. Written as DNA, the CDR3 is TGTGCCAGCAGTGTGAATAATGCACTCCAAAGCTCCTACGAGCAGTACTTC.